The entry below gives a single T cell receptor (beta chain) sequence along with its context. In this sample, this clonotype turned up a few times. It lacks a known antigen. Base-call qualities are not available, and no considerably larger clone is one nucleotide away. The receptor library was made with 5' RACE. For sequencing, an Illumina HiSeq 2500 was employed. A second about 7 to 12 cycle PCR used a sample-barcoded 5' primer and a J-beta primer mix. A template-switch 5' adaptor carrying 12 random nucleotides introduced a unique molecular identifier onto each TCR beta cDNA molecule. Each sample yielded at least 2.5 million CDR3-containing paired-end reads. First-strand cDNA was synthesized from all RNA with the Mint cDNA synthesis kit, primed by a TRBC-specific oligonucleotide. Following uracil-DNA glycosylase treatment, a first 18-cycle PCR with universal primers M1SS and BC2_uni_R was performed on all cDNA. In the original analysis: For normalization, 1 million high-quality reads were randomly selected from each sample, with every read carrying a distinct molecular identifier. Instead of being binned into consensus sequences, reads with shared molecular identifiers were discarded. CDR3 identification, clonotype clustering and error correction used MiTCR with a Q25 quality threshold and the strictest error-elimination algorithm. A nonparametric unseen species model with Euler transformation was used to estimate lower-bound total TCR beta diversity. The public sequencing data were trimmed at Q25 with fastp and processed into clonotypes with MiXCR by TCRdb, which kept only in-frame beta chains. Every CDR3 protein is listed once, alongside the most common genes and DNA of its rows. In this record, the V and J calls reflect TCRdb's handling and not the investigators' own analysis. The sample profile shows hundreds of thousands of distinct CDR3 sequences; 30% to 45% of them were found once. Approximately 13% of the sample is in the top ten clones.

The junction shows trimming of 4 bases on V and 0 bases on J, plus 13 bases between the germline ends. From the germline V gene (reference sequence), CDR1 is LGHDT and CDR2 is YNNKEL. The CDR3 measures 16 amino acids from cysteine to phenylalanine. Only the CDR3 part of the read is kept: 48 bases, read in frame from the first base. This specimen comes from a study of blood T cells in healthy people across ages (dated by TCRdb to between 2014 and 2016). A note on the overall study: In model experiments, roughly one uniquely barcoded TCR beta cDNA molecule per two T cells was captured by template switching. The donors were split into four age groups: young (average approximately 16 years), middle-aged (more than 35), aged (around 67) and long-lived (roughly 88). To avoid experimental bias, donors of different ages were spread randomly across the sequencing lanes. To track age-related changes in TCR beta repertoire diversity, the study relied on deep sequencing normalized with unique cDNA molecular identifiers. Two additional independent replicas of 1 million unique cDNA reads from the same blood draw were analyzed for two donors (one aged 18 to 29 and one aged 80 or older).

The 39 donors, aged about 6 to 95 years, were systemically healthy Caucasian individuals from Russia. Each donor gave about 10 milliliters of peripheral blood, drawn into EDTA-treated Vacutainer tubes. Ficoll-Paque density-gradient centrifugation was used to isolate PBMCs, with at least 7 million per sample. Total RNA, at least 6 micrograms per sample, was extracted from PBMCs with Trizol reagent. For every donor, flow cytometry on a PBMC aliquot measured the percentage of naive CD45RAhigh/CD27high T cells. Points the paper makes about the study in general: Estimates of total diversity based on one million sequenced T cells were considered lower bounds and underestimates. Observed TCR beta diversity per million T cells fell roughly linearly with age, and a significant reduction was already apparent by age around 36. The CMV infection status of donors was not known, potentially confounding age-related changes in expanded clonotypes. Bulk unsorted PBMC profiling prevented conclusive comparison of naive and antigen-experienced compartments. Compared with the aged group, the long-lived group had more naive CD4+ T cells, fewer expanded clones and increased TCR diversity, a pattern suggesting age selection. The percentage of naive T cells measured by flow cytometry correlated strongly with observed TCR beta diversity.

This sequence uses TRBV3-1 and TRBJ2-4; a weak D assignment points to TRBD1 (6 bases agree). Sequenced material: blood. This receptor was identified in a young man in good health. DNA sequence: TGTGCCAGCAGCCTTGGGGACACAAAAGCCAAAAACATTCAGTACTTC. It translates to CASSLGDTKAKNIQYF.